This T cell receptor beta chain was found in a study of T cells after yellow fever vaccination. On this clonotype itself: Antigen specificity is unknown. Mismatch with germline at one junction end may stem from a read error.

Broader study findings: The secondary response showed a weaker magnitude and a faster peak, day 5 versus 15.

From the 5' RACE reads, TCRdb called clonotypes with MiXCR, one entry per CDR3 protein. The sample shows about 360,000 distinct CDR3 sequences, 6% to 8% of them seen only once. Germline V CDR1 and CDR2: SGHTA, FQGNSA. The CDR3 spans 15 residues. This TCR derives from a man aged 25 to 45 who received the YFV17D yellow fever vaccine. Sequenced here: PBMCs, sampled 5 days after the yellow fever booster vaccination. The V and J genes are TRBV7-2 and TRBJ2-2; a weak D match, TRBD2 (6 bases). The CDR3 sequence: CVSSSRLGDTGELFF. The CDR3 DNA is TGTGTCAGCAGCTCTAGACTAGGAGATACCGGGGAGCTGTTTTTT. The variable domain in full, completed from reference TRBV7-2 and TRBJ2-2, reads GAGVSQSPSNKVTEKGKDVELRCDPISGHTALYWYRQSLGQGLEFLIYFQGNSAPDKSGLPSDRFSAERTGGSVSTLTIQRTQQEDSAVYLCVSSSRLGDTGELFFGEGSRLTVL.